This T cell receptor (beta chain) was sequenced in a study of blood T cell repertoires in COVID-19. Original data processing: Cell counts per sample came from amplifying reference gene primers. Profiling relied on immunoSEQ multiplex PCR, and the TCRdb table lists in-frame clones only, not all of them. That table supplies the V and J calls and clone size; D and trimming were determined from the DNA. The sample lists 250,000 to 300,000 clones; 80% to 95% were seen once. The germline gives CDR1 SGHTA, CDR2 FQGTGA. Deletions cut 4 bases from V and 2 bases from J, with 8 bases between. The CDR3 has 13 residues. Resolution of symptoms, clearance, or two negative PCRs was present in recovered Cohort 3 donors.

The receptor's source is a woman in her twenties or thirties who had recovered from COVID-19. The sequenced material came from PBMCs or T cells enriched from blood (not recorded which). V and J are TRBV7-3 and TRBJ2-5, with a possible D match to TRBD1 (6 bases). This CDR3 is CASSSGHQETQYF. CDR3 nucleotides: TGTGCCAGCAGCTCGGGACATCAAGAGACCCAGTACTTC.